In this sample, the clone carrying this TCR beta chain turned up many times. Its antigen remains unknown. This record belongs to a study of CD8+CD57+ T cells in acquired aplastic anemia. Looking at the study overall: Mean DNA quantity obtained from sorted CD4+ and CD8+ cells was 3 to 4 ug.

It was genomic DNA that served as the template for profiling TCR beta VDJ and CDR3. One entry per CDR3 protein, called by TCRdb with MiXCR from the reads. This sample carries 200,000 to 250,000 distinct CDR3 sequences, 34% of them seen once, and the ten largest clones take around 1.1%. Study conclusions and caveats: In CD8+ cells, Simpson's diversity showed no significant difference between patients and controls.

This CDR3 spans 15 amino acids. Germline lookup yields CDR1 SGDLS and CDR2 YYNGEE. The V end lost 4 bases, the J end lost 5 bases, and 15 bases lay between the germline ends. The receptor was derived from a human donor in good health, serving as a control. The sequenced sample consisted of sorted CD4+, CD8+, or CD8+CD57+ T cells (not recorded which) from PBMCs. This sequence joins TRBV9 and TRBJ1-4, with a weak D call TRBD1 (5 bases). As DNA, the CDR3 is TGTGCCAGCAGCCCAAGGGCAGGGCCCAATGAAAAACTGTTTTTT. It translates to CASSPRAGPNEKLFF. Full variable domain (outside the CDR3, taken from reference TRBV9 and TRBJ1-4): DSGVTQTPKHLITATGQRVTLRCSPRSGDLSVYWYQQSLDQGLQFLIQYYNGEERAKGNILERFSAQQFPDLHSELNLSSLELGDSALYFCASSPRAGPNEKLFFGSGTQLSVL.